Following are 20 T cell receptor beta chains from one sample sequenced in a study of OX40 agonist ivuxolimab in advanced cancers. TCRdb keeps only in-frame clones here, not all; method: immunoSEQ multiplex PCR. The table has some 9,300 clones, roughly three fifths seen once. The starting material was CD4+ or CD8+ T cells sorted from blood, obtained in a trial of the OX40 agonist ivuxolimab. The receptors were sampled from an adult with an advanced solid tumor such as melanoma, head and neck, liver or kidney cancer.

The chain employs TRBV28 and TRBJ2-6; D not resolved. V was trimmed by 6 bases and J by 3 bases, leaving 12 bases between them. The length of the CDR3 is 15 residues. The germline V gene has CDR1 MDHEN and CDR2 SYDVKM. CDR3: CASRQFGSGANVLTF. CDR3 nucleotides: TGTGCCAGCAGACAATTCGGAAGTGGGGCCAACGTCCTGACTTTC.

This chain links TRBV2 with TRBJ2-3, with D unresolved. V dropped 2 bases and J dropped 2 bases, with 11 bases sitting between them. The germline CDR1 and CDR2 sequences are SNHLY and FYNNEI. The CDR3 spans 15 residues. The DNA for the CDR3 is TGTGCCAGCAGTGAAACGGTATCTTCCACAGATACGCAGTATTTT. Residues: CASSETVSSTDTQYF.

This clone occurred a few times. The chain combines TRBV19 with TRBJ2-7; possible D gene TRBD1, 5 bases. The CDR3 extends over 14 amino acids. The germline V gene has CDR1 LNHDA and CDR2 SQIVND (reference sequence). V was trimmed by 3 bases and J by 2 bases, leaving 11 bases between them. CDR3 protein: CASSIGLGPYEQYF. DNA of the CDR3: TGTGCCAGTAGTATCGGCCTGGGGCCCTACGAGCAGTACTTC.

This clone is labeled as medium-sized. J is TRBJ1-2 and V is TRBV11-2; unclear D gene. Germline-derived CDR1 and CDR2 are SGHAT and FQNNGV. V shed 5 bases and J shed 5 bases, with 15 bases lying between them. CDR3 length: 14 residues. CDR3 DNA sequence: TGTGCCAGCAGCCAACACATACGGGATTATGGCTACACCTTC. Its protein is CASSQHIRDYGYTF.

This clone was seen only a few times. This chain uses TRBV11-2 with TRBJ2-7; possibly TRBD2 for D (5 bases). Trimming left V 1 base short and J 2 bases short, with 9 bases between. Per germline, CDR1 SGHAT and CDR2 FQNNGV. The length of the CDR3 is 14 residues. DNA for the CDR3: TGTGCCAGCAGCTTAGTCGGGATGGCCTACGAGCAGTACTTC. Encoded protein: CASSLVGMAYEQYF.

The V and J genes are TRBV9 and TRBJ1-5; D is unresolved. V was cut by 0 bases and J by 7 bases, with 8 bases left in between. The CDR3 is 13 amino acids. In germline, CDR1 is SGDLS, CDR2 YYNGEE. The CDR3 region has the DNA TGTGCCAGCAGCGTAGATCAAGGCCAGCCCCAGCATTTT. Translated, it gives CASSVDQGQPQHF.

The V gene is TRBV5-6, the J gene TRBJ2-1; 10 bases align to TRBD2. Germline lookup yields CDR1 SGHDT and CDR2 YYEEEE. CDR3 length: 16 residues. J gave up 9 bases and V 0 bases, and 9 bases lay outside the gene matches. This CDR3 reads CASSLAGASGSSEQFF. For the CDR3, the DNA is TGTGCCAGCAGCTTGGCCGGGGCTAGCGGGAGTAGTGAGCAGTTCTTC.

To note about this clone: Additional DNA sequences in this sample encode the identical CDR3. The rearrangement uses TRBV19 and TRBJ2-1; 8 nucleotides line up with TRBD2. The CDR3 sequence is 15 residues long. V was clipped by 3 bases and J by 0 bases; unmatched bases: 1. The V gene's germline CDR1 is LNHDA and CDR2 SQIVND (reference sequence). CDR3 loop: CASSISGSSYNEQFF. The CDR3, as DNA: TGTGCCAGTAGTATCAGCGGGAGCTCCTACAATGAGCAGTTCTTC.

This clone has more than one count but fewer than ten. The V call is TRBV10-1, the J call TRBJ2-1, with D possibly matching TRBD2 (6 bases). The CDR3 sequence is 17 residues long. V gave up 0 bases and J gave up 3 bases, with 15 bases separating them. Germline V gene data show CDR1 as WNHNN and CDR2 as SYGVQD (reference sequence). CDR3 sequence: CASSESSGASRYNEQFF. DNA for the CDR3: TGCGCCAGCAGTGAGTCGTCGGGAGCGTCCCGCTACAATGAGCAGTTCTTC.

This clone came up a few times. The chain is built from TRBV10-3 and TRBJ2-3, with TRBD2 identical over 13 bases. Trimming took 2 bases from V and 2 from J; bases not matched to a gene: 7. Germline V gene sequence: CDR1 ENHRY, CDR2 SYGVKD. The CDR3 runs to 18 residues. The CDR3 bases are TGTGCCATCAGTGAGACACGGACTAGCGGGAGACACACAGATACGCAGTATTTT. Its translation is CAISETRTSGRHTDTQYF.

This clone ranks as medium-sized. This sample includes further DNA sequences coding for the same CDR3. This CDR3 is CASSQDTNTDTQYF. CDR3 DNA sequence: TGCGCCAGCAGCCAAGATACGAACACAGATACGCAGTATTTT. This rearrangement joins TRBV4-1 to TRBJ2-3, with D unclear. With 0 bases removed from V and 2 bases from J, the gap between germline ends came to 6 bases. Germline V CDR1 and CDR2: MGHRA, YSYEKL. The CDR3 length is 14 residues.

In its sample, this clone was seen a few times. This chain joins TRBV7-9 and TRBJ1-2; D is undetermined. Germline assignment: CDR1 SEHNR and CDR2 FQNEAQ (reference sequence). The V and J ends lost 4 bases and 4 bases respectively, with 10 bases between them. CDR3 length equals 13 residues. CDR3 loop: CASSSEQIYGYTF. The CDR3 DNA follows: TGTGCCAGCAGCTCCGAACAGATCTATGGCTACACCTTC.

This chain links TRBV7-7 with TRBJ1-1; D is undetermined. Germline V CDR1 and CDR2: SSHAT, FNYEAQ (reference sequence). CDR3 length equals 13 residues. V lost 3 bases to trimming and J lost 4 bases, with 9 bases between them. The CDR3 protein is CASSLSQRTEAFF. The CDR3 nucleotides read TGTGCCAGCAGCTTGAGCCAGCGCACTGAAGCTTTCTTT.

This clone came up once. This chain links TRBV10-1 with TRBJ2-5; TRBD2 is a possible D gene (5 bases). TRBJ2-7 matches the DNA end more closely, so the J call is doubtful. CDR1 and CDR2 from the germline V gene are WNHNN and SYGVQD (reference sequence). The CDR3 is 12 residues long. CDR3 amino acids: CASSVRGGEQYF. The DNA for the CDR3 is TGCGCCAGCAGTGTCCGGGGTGGCGAGCAGTACTTC.

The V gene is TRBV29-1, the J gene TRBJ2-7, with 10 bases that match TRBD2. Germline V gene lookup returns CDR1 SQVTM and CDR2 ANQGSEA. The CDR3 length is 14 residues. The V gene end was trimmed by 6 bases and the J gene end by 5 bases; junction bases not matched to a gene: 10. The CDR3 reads CSVLGLAGENEQYF. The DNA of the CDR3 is TGCAGCGTGTTGGGTCTAGCGGGAGAGAACGAGCAGTACTTC.

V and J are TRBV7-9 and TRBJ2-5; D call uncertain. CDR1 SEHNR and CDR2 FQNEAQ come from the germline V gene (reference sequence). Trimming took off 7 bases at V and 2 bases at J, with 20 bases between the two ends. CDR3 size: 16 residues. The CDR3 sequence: CASTLLSAVPQETQYF. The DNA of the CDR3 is TGTGCCAGCACCCTTCTGTCTGCGGTCCCTCAAGAGACCCAGTACTTC.

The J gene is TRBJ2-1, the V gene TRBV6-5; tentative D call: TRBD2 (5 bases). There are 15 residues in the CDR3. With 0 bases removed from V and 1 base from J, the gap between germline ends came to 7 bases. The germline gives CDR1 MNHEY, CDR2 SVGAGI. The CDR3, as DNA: TGTGCCAGCAGTTACTCGGGAGTATCCTACAATGAGCAGTTCTTC. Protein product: CASSYSGVSYNEQFF.

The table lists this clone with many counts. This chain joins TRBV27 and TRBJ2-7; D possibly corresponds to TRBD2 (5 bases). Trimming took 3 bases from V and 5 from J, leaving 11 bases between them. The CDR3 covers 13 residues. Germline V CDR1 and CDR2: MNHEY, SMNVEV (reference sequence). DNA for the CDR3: TGTGCCAGCAGTTTGGGCGGGTCGAACGAGCAGTACTTC. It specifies CASSLGGSNEQYF.

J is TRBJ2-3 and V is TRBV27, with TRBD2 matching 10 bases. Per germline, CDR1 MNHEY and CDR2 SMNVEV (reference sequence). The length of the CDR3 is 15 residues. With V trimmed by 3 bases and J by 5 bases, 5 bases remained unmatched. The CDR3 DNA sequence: TGTGCCAGCAGTTTGCTAGCGGGAGCCGGAGATACGCAGTATTTT. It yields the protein CASSLLAGAGDTQYF.

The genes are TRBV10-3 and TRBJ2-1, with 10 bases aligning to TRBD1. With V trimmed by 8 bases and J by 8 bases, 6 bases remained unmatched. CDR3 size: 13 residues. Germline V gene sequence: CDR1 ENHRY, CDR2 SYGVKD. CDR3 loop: CAIRDRGFDEQFF. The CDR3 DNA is TGTGCCATCCGGGACAGGGGTTTCGATGAGCAGTTCTTC.